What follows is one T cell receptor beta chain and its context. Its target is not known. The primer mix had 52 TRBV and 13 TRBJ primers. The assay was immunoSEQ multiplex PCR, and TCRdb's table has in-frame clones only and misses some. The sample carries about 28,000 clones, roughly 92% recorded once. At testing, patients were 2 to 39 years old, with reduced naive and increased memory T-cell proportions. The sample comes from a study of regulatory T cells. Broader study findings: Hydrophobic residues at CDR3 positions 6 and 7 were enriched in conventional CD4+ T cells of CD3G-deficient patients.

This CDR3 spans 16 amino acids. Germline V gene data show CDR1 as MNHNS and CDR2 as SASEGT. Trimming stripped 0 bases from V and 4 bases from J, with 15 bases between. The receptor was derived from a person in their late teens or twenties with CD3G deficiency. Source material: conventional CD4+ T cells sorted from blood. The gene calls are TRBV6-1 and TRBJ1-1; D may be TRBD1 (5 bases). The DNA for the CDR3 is TGTGCCAGCAGTGAAGCGGGCAGGGCCGGGATCACTGAAGCTTTCTTT. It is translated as CASSEAGRAGITEAFF.